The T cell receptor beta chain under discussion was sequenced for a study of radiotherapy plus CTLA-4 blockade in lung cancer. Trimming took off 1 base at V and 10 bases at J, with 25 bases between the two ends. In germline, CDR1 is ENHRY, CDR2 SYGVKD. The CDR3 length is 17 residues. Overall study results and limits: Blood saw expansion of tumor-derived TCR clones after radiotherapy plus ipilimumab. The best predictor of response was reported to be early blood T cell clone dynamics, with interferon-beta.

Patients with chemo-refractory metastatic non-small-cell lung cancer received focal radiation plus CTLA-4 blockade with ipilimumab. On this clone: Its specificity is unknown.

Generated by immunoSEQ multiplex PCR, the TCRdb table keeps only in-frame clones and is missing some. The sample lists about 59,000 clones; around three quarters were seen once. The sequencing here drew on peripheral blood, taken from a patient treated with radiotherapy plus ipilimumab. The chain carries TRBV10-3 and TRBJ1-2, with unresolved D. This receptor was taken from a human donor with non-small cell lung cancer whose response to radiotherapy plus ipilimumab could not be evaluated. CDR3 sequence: CAISELSLFPGDWDYTF. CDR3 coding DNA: TGTGCCATCAGTGAGTTGTCGTTGTTTCCGGGAGACTGGGACTACACCTTC.